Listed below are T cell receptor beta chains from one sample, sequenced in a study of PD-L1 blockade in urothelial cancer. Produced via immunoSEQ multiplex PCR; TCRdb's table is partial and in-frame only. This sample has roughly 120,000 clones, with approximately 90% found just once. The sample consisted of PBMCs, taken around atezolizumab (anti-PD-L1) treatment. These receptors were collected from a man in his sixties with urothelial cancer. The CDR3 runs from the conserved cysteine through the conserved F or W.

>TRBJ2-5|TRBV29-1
CSVPPPGTSGNRGETQYF
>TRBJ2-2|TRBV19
CASSRQGTGELFF
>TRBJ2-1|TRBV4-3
CASSRLPTGGRGNEQFF
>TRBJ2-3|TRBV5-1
CASSLVGGHDTQYF
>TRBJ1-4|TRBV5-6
CASSYNRESNEKLFF
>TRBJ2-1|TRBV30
CAWSVAGGAQFF
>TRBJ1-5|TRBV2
CASSEEDQPQHF
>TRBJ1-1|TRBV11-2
CASSRLSSRGRTEAFF
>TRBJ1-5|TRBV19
CATRTGSYSNQPQHF
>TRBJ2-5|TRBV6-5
CASSRPPGTSETQYF
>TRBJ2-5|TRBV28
CASSLGLQATQYF
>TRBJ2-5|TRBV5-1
CASSSPLYPGIQETQYF
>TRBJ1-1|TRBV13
CASSLGSPGGADTEAFF
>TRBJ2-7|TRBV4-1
CASSQEGLFYEQYF
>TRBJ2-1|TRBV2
CASTAGLVSYNEQFF
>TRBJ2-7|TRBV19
CASMGLAGPYEQYF
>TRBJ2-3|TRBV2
CASSGRQGFTDTQYF
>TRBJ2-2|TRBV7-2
CASSTSPVLANTGELFF
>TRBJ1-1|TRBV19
CASSANSNTEAFF
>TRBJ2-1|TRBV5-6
CASSFYGGGFYNEQFF
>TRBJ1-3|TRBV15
CATSVGQYPSGNTIYF
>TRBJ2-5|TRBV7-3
CASSLAGAETQYF
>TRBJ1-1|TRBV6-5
CASSRGGDAFF
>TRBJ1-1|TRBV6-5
CASRQVSGAEAFF
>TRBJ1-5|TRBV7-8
CASSSFRRDRAGQPQHF
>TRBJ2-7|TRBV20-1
CSASGGVEQYF
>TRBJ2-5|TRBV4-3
CASSQGVSWREEPQETQYF
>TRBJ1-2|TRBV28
CASSPRQENYGYTF
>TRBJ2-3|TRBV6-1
CASSGISGSFDTQYF
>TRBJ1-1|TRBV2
CASGRQGESTEAFF
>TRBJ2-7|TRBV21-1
CASSEWDRVDEQYF
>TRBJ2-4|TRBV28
CASSLPGGNIQYF